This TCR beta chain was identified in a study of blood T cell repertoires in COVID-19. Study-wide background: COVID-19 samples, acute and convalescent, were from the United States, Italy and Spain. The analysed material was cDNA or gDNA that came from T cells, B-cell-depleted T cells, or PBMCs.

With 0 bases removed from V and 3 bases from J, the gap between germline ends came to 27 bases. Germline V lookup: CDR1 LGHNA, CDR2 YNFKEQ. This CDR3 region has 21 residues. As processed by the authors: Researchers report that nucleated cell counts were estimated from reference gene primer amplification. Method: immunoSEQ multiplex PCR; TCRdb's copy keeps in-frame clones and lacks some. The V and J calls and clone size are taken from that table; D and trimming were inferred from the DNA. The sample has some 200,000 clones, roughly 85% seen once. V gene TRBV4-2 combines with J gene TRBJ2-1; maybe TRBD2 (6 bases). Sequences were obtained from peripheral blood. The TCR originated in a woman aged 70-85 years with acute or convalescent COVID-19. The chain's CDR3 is CASSQDLGGTDGITVYNEQFF. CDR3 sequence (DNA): TGTGCCAGCAGCCAAGATCTCGGCGGGACCGACGGAATTACTGTCTACAATGAGCAGTTCTTC.